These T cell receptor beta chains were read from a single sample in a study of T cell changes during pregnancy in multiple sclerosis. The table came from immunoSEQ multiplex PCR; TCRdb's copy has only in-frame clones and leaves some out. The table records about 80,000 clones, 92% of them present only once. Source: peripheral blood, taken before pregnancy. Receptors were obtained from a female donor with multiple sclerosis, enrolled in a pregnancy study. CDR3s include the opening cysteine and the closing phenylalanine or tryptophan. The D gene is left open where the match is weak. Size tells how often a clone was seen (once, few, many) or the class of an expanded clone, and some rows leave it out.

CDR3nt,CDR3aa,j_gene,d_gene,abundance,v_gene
TGTGCCACCAGCAGGGGGGGGGCTTCTGGAGAGACCCAGTACTTC,CATSRGGASGETQYF,TRBJ2-5,-,-,TRBV15
TGTGCCAGCAGTTTATACAGGGGGAGGGCAGATACGCAGTATTTT,CASSLYRGRADTQYF,TRBJ2-3,-,-,TRBV28
TGTGCCAGCAGCTTAGGGGTGGGTAGCGGGATATCTCCCAATGAGCAGTTCTTC,CASSLGVGSGISPNEQFF,TRBJ2-1,TRBD2,-,TRBV13
TGTGCCAGCAGGCCCGCCGGGACTAGCGGGTTTAATGAGCAGTTCTTC,CASRPAGTSGFNEQFF,TRBJ2-1,TRBD2,-,TRBV6-4
TGTGCCAGCAGCTTGGGACAGTACCCTGGTGGCTACACCTTC,CASSLGQYPGGYTF,TRBJ1-2,-,-,TRBV5-6
TGTGCCAGCCCCCCCAAAGGAGGGATAGGATACAATGAGCAGTTCTTC,CASPPKGGIGYNEQFF,TRBJ2-1,-,-,TRBV28
TGTGCCACCACGGACTCCTCTTCGGAGACCCAGTACTTC,CATTDSSSETQYF,TRBJ2-5,-,-,TRBV6-1
TGCGCCAGCAGCCAAGGAACAGGGTTCGGCTATGGCTACACCTTC,CASSQGTGFGYGYTF,TRBJ1-2,-,-,TRBV4-1
TGCGCCAGCAGCTTTCTGCGGGAGGAGCAGTACTTC,CASSFLREEQYF,TRBJ2-7,TRBD2,-,TRBV5-1
TGTGCCTGGAGTGTGGGGCTAGCGGGAGCCAAAAACATTCAGTACTTC,CAWSVGLAGAKNIQYF,TRBJ2-4,TRBD2,-,TRBV30
TGCGCCAGCAGCGAGGGACTAGCGGGGCCCAATGAGCAGTTCTTC,CASSEGLAGPNEQFF,TRBJ2-1,TRBD2,-,TRBV10-2
TGTGCCAGCAGCTTACGGACAGGGCCGGGGGAAGCTTTCTTT,CASSLRTGPGEAFF,TRBJ1-1,TRBD1,-,TRBV7-2
TGTGCCAGCAGCTTATTTAACAGGGGGCCTAACGAGCAGTACTTC,CASSLFNRGPNEQYF,TRBJ2-7,TRBD1,-,TRBV13
TGTGCCAGCAGCTTAGCCGCCGTAGAAAAAGAGACCCAGTACTTC,CASSLAAVEKETQYF,TRBJ2-5,-,-,TRBV7-8
TGTGCCAGCAGTTCGGACAGAGTCCTCTATGGCTACACCTTC,CASSSDRVLYGYTF,TRBJ1-2,-,-,TRBV28
TGCGCCAGCAGCTTGGACCGGTCAGAGACCCAGTACTTC,CASSLDRSETQYF,TRBJ2-5,-,-,TRBV5-1
TGTGCAAGTCGCTCTGTGAGGACAGGGGACTACAATGAGCAGTTCTTC,CASRSVRTGDYNEQFF,TRBJ2-1,-,-,TRBV12-2
TGTGCCAGCAGTCCAGGGACTTTATACAATGAGCAGTTCTTC,CASSPGTLYNEQFF,TRBJ2-1,-,-,TRBV28
TGTGCCAGCAGCCAACTCAAGTCTGCTAGCTCCTACAATGAGCAGTTCTTC,CASSQLKSASSYNEQFF,TRBJ2-1,-,-,TRBV7-6
TGTGCCAGCAGCCGAGGACAGGGGTTTACAGATACGCAGTATTTT,CASSRGQGFTDTQYF,TRBJ2-3,TRBD1,-,TRBV2
TGTGCCAGCAGATCCGGCCTAGCGGGGAATGAGCAGTTCTTC,CASRSGLAGNEQFF,TRBJ2-1,TRBD2,-,TRBV28
TGTGCCAGCAGCGCCGGACAGGGAACCTACAATGAGCAGTTCTTC,CASSAGQGTYNEQFF,TRBJ2-1,TRBD1,-,TRBV9
TGTGCCAGCTCACCCGGACTAGCGGGAAAAGACGAGCAGTACTTC,CASSPGLAGKDEQYF,TRBJ2-7,TRBD2,-,TRBV18
TGTGCCAGCAGCCCCGGACAGTTGTACTTGTCCGAGCAGTACTTC,CASSPGQLYLSEQYF,TRBJ2-7,-,-,TRBV11-2
TGTGCCAGCAGCCAGGGACTAGCGGGACTTACGGATGAGCAGTTCTTC,CASSQGLAGLTDEQFF,TRBJ2-1,TRBD2,-,TRBV5-4
TGTCCCGGGAAGTCCTCTAGCGGGAGTAGAGACGAGCAGTACTTC,CPGKSSSGSRDEQYF,TRBJ2-7,TRBD2,-,TRBV27
TGTGCCAGCAGGGGTCACGGCGGGGATTTAGGCTACACCTTC,CASRGHGGDLGYTF,TRBJ1-2,-,-,TRBV27
TGTGCCAGCAGTGAGCTGTTACAGGGTTTGCGCGAGACCCAGTACTTC,CASSELLQGLRETQYF,TRBJ2-5,-,-,TRBV2
TGTGCCAGCCTTAGCGGGAGTAAGGAGACCCAGTACTTC,CASLSGSKETQYF,TRBJ2-5,TRBD2,-,TRBV14
TGCGCCCCACCCCGAGGTCGCTGGAATCAGCCCCAGCATTTT,CAPPRGRWNQPQHF,TRBJ1-5,-,-,TRBV10-1
TGTGCCTGGAGTGTACGAGTCTGGGGGCGATACCCAGAGACCCAGTACTTC,CAWSVRVWGRYPETQYF,TRBJ2-5,-,-,TRBV30
TGTGCCTGGAGTTTCGGAGGGGTAAAAGCCTACGAGCAGTACTTC,CAWSFGGVKAYEQYF,TRBJ2-7,-,-,TRBV30
TGTGCCAGCAGTTTATCAGATTTGGTCATGAACACTGAAGCTTTCTTT,CASSLSDLVMNTEAFF,TRBJ1-1,-,once,TRBV28
TGTGCCAGCAGCCAAAGGTGGGAGCCCTACAATGAGCAGTTCTTC,CASSQRWEPYNEQFF,TRBJ2-1,-,-,TRBV14
TGTGCCAGCAGCTTGTCCGGGACAGCCTATGGCTACACCTTC,CASSLSGTAYGYTF,TRBJ1-2,TRBD1,once,TRBV7-9
TGTGCCAGCAGCTTGGTTGCCGGGACTAGCGGAAGGTGGGAAGATGGTACGCAGTATTTT,CASSLVAGTSGRWEDGTQYF,TRBJ2-3,TRBD2,-,TRBV7-6
TGTGCCAGTAGTATAGGATCTAGCGGATACACAGATACGCAGTATTTT,CASSIGSSGYTDTQYF,TRBJ2-3,TRBD2,-,TRBV19
TGTGCCAGCAGCTTAGGCAACAGGGCAGGGCAGTTCTTC,CASSLGNRAGQFF,TRBJ2-1,-,-,TRBV7-9
TGTGCCAGCAGTCGGACAGTAGATTACACTGAAGCTTTCTTT,CASSRTVDYTEAFF,TRBJ1-1,-,-,TRBV28
TGCAGCGTTGAAGGCGGGAGAGGGGCATACAATGAGCAGTTCTTC,CSVEGGRGAYNEQFF,TRBJ2-1,TRBD2,once,TRBV29-1
TGTGCCAGCTCACTGACTAGCGGAGAAGAGACCCAGTACTTC,CASSLTSGEETQYF,TRBJ2-5,TRBD2,-,TRBV18
TGTGCCAGCAGCGCCCTCCCTAGCGGGGCTAGCACAGATACGCAGTATTTT,CASSALPSGASTDTQYF,TRBJ2-3,TRBD2,-,TRBV9
TGCGCCAGCAGCCAAGCCCCGAGCTCTGGGGCCAACGTCCTGACTTTC,CASSQAPSSGANVLTF,TRBJ2-6,-,few,TRBV4-3
TGTGCCAGCAGCCCTAGCGGGAGGAACTCCTACAATGAGCAGTTCTTC,CASSPSGRNSYNEQFF,TRBJ2-1,TRBD2,-,TRBV13